This TCR beta chain appears in the sequencing data of a study of T cell responses to AZD1222 COVID-19 vaccine. The CDR3 is 13 residues long. The V gene's germline CDR1 is MNHEY and CDR2 SVGEGT. The V end was cut by 6 bases, the J end by 5 bases, with 11 bases between. Libraries were prepared by immunoSEQ multiplex PCR; TCRdb keeps only in-frame clonotypes and omits some of them. The sample includes approximately 140,000 clones, roughly 91% of them seen just once. This receptor was obtained from an adult in good health. The chain uses TRBV6-2 or TRBV6-3 and TRBJ1-5; D might be TRBD1 (6 bases). The sample was peripheral blood, taken on day 0 of AZD1222 vaccination. As DNA, the CDR3 is TGTGCCAGCAGCAGGGACAATTATCAGCCCCAGCATTTT. It translates to CASSRDNYQPQHF.